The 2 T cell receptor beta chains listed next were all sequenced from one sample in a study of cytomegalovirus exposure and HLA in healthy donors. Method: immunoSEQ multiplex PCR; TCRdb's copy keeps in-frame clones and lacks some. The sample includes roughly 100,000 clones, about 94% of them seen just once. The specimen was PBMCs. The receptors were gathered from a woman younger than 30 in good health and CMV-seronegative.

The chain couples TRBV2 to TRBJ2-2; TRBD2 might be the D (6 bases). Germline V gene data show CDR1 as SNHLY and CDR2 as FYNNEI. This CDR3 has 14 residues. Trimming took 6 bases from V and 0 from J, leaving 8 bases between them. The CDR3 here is CASSGGANTGELFF. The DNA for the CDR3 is TGTGCCAGCAGCGGAGGGGCGAACACCGGGGAGCTGTTTTTT.

CDR3 region: CASSQDGSSAYEQYF. CDR3 sequence (DNA): TGTGCCAGCAGCCAAGACGGGAGTTCTGCCTACGAGCAGTACTTC. The chain employs TRBV4-2 and TRBJ2-7; tentatively, D is TRBD2 (6 bases). Deletions cut 0 bases from V and 2 bases from J, with 11 bases between. CDR1 LGHNA and CDR2 YNFKEQ come from the germline V gene. The CDR3 runs to 15 residues.